This TCR beta chain came from a study of read filtering for tumor transcriptome and immune sequencing. As for the study in general: R-ISS stage counts were 8 for I, roughly 15 for II, 6 or 7 for III.

Germline assignment: CDR1 SNHLY and CDR2 FYNNEI. The CDR3 sequence is 12 residues long. Trimming removed 5 bases at V and 9 bases at J, with 11 bases between. This library used about 400 ng RNA and molecular barcoded adaptors spanning alpha/delta and beta/gamma chains. TCRdb itself ran the reads through MiXCR, one entry per CDR3 protein. The table has roughly 68,000 distinct CDR3 sequences, roughly 13% seen once. The specimen was a population of CD138-negative cells sorted from bone marrow. The origin of this receptor is a donor at least 40 years old with multiple myeloma. This chain connects TRBV2 to TRBJ1-3; D remains unclear. DNA of the CDR3: TGTGCCAGCAGTTCAGGAGTCGGCACCATATATTTT. It encodes CASSSGVGTIYF.